What follows are 29 T cell receptor beta chains derived from one specimen sequenced in a study of cytomegalovirus exposure and HLA in healthy donors. 60 Vbeta and 13 Jbeta primers were used in PCR. Data came from immunoSEQ multiplex PCR; TCRdb stores just in-frame clones and leaves some out. This repertoire shows 150,000 or so clones, 50% to 75% found once; its top ten account for 3%. Specimen: PBMCs. These receptors came from a woman younger than 45 in good health and CMV-seropositive.

This clone has only a few counts. The junction does not match germline at one end; this may be a read error. This chain links TRBV19 with TRBJ2-7; D may be TRBD1 (6 bases). The V gene's germline CDR1 is LNHDA and CDR2 SQIVND (reference sequence). The CDR3 spans 13 residues. CDR3 residues: CASSPRQDGLSHF. The CDR3 region has the DNA TGTGCCAGTAGTCCCAGACAGGACGGCCTTTCTCACTTC. Variable domain in full (rest from reference TRBV19 and TRBJ2-7): DGGITQSPKYLFRKEGQNVTLSCEQNLNHDAMYWYRQDPGQGLRLIYYSQIVNDFQKGDIAEGYSVSREKKESFPLTVTSAQKNPTAFYLCASSPRQDGLSHFGPGTRLTVT.

This clone has only a few counts. The chain carries TRBV4-1 and TRBJ2-1; maybe TRBD2 (8 bases). Trimming took 2 bases from V and 5 from J, leaving 13 bases between them. This CDR3 comprises 15 residues. Germline lookup yields CDR1 MGHRA and CDR2 YSYEKL. The CDR3: CASSQPGGGHNEQFF. The CDR3 nucleotides read TGCGCCAGCAGCCAACCGGGAGGGGGCCACAATGAGCAGTTCTTC.

The chain links TRBV5-1 to TRBJ2-7, with 9 nucleotides matching TRBD1. The V gene's germline CDR1 is SGHRS and CDR2 YFSETQ. This CDR3 has 15 amino acids. The V segment lost 3 bases and the J segment 2 bases; nucleotides outside the gene matches: 6. The CDR3 spells CASSWETGGPYEQYF. DNA of the CDR3: TGCGCCAGCAGCTGGGAGACAGGGGGTCCCTACGAGCAGTACTTC.

The chain links TRBV20-1 to TRBJ1-2; TRBD1 is a possible D gene (6 bases). V gave up 6 bases and J gave up 5 bases, with 10 bases separating them. Germline lookup yields CDR1 DFQATT and CDR2 SNEGSKA (reference sequence). The CDR3 contains 11 residues. The CDR3 spells CSAETGYGYTF. The CDR3 DNA sequence: TGCAGTGCCGAAACAGGGTATGGCTACACCTTC.

Details on this clone: Germline is not matched at one junction end, which may reflect a read error. The chain has TRBV5-4 and TRBJ2-4, with TRBD2 matching 13 bases. The CDR3 is 18 residues long. Germline V gene lookup returns CDR1 SGHNT and CDR2 YYREEE (reference sequence). CDR3 sequence (DNA): TGTGCCAGCAGAAACCAGCTGGGACTAGCGGGAACCAAGAACATTCAGTACTTC. It translates to CASRNQLGLAGTKNIQYF. Combining the CDR3 with reference TRBV5-4 and TRBJ2-4 gives the whole variable domain ETGVTQSPTHLIKTRGQQVTLRCSSQSGHNTVSWYQQALGQGPQFIFQYYREEENGRGNFPPRFSGLQFPNYSSELNVNALELDDSALYLCASRNQLGLAGTKNIQYFGAGTRLSVL.

The chain carries TRBV27 and TRBJ2-3; 8 bases are shared with TRBD2. Looked up from germline, CDR1 is MNHEY and CDR2 is SMNVEV (reference sequence). V shed 0 bases and J 4 bases; nucleotides not matched to a gene: 9. The CDR3 loop spans 17 amino acids. In DNA, the CDR3 is TGTGCCAGCAGTTTATCTTGGCGGGAGGTGCTTGCAGATACGCAGTATTTT. This encodes CASSLSWREVLADTQYF.

This chain uses TRBV6-1 with TRBJ2-3, with D possibly TRBD1 on 5 matching bases. The CDR3 spans 14 residues. V was shortened by 4 bases and J by 2 bases, with 10 bases between the two germline ends. The germline V gene encodes CDR1 MNHNS and CDR2 SASEGT. The CDR3 sequence is CASSVDRLTDTQYF. Here the CDR3 DNA reads TGTGCCAGCAGTGTCGACAGACTCACAGATACGCAGTATTTT.

The J gene is TRBJ1-4, the V gene TRBV19; weak D call: TRBD1 (6 bases). The V and J ends lost 3 bases and 7 bases respectively, with 15 bases between them. Germline V lookup: CDR1 LNHDA, CDR2 SQIVND (reference sequence). This CDR3 spans 15 amino acids. For the CDR3, the DNA is TGTGCCAGTAGTATCGGCGGGGGCGTAGGTGAAAAACTGTTTTTT. Its protein is CASSIGGGVGEKLFF.

V and J are TRBV6-1 and TRBJ2-5, with a tentative D call TRBD1 (6 bases). Trimming shortened V by 6 bases and J by 5 bases, and 10 bases separated the two germline ends. The germline CDR1 and CDR2 sequences are MNHNS and SASEGT. This CDR3 is built from 12 residues. The CDR3 spells CASRADRETQYF. The CDR3 DNA is TGTGCCAGCAGGGCTGACAGGGAGACCCAGTACTTC.

CDR3 residues: CASSPGTGGNQPQHF. CDR3 DNA: TGTGCCAGCAGCCCCGGGACAGGGGGTAATCAGCCCCAGCATTTT. This chain uses TRBV6-4 with TRBJ1-5, with TRBD1 identical over 11 bases. The J segment lost 4 bases and the V segment lost 6 bases, leaving 5 bases of the junction unmatched. The CDR3 runs 15 residues. Germline V gene data show CDR1 as MRHNA and CDR2 as SNTAGT.

Only a few counts were recorded for this clone. The chain links TRBV5-1 to TRBJ1-5; D is unclear. V lost 0 bases, J lost 0 bases, and 7 bases lay in between. The CDR3 has 15 amino acids. CDR1 and CDR2 from the germline V gene are SGHRS and YFSETQ. For the CDR3, the DNA is TGCGCCAGCAGCTTGGCAGGCCATAGCAATCAGCCCCAGCATTTT. Translating gives CASSLAGHSNQPQHF.

V and J are TRBV6-1 and TRBJ1-2; 9 bases are shared with TRBD1. The CDR3 loop spans 13 amino acids. V shed 11 bases, J shed 5 bases, and the junction held 9 bases outside the gene matches. The germline gives CDR1 MNHNS, CDR2 SASEGT. The CDR3: CAGSQGARYGYTF. Here the CDR3 DNA reads TGTGCCGGGTCACAGGGGGCGAGATATGGCTACACCTTC.

This sequence joins TRBV10-3 and TRBJ1-5; TRBD1 aligns across 7 bases. Germline-derived CDR1 and CDR2 are ENHRY and SYGVKD. V was clipped by 3 bases and J by 4 bases; unmatched bases: 6. This CDR3 comprises 15 residues. CDR3 loop: CAISESGGTNQPQHF. The CDR3 coding sequence is TGTGCCATCAGTGAATCAGGGGGGACGAATCAGCCCCAGCATTTT.

The chain has TRBV6-5 and TRBJ2-7; TRBD2 might be the D (5 bases). This CDR3 is 13 amino acids long. Germline-derived CDR1 and CDR2 are MNHEY and SVGAGI. Trimming shortened V by 0 bases and J by 6 bases, and 9 bases separated the two germline ends. CDR3 DNA sequence: TGTGCCAGCAGTTACTCGAGCGGAAGCGAGCAGTACTTC. Protein product: CASSYSSGSEQYF.

This clone was seen just once. The V gene is TRBV6-1, the J gene TRBJ1-6, with D possibly matching TRBD1 (5 bases). Germline V lookup: CDR1 MNHNS, CDR2 SASEGT. The CDR3 is made up of 15 amino acids. Trimming pared 7 bases from V and 14 bases from J, leaving 24 bases between. The CDR3 nucleotides read TGTGCCAGCACCTCCCTGGGGACTCCGAGTGGGACCCTCCACTTT. Residues: CASTSLGTPSGTLHF.

The chain is built from TRBV5-4 and TRBJ1-1; no definite D call. From germline, CDR1 is SGHNT and CDR2 YYREEE (reference sequence). The V and J ends lost 4 bases and 2 bases respectively, with 9 bases between them. The CDR3 runs to 13 residues. CDR3 sequence reads: CASSMEPNTEAFF. In DNA, the CDR3 is TGTGCCAGCAGCATGGAGCCCAACACTGAAGCTTTCTTT.

This sequence joins TRBV5-6 and TRBJ2-1; possibly TRBD1 for D (6 bases). Trimming took 3 bases from V and 9 from J, leaving 7 bases between them. CDR3 size: 11 residues. Germline values: CDR1 SGHDT, CDR2 YYEEEE. The CDR3 DNA is TGTGCCAGCAGCTGGACAGTTGAGCAGTTCTTC. Protein product: CASSWTVEQFF.

The chain combines TRBV6-5 with TRBJ1-3; D gene ambiguous. Deletions cut 9 bases from V and 4 bases from J, with 7 bases between. The CDR3 is 11 amino acids. Germline loops: CDR1 MNHEY, CDR2 SVGAGI. CDR3 in amino acids: CASSRGNTIYF. CDR3 sequence (DNA): TGTGCCAGTTCCAGGGGAAACACCATATATTTT.

The chain is built from TRBV4-1 and TRBJ1-4, with no clear D. Trimming pared 2 bases from V and 9 bases from J, leaving 16 bases between. Germline V CDR1 and CDR2: MGHRA, YSYEKL. The CDR3 consists of 15 residues. CDR3 residues: CASSQSFPVVKKLFF. The CDR3 DNA reads TGCGCCAGCAGCCAATCTTTTCCAGTTGTAAAAAAACTGTTTTTT.

This clone was seen a handful of times. V gene TRBV6-1 combines with J gene TRBJ2-5; perhaps TRBD2 as D (6 bases). This CDR3 has 11 residues. Germline CDR1 MNHNS, CDR2 SASEGT. The ends were cut back, 6 bases at V and 11 bases at J, with 13 bases in the middle. CDR3 residues: CASSVYREQYF. The CDR3 DNA reads TGTGCCAGCAGCGTTTACCGGGAGCAGTACTTC.

The chain recombines TRBV27 with TRBJ2-2, with TRBD1 matching over 7 bases. The CDR3 length is 16 residues. With 5 bases clipped from V and 4 bases from J, the junction kept 10 bases outside the gene matches. CDR1 is MNHEY and CDR2 is SMNVEV in the germline V gene (reference sequence). In DNA form, the CDR3 reads TGTGCCAGCAGTGCATCGGGACAGCCTACCACCGGGGAGCTGTTTTTT. Residues: CASSASGQPTTGELFF.

This clone was counted only a few times. V and J are TRBV6-5 and TRBJ1-2; TRBD1 agrees at 9 bases. Germline loops: CDR1 MNHEY, CDR2 SVGAGI. This CDR3 comprises 14 residues. The trim removed 2 bases at V and 7 bases at J, leaving 5 bases unmatched. CDR3 sequence: CASSYGQGKPGYTF. CDR3 in DNA: TGTGCCAGCAGTTACGGACAGGGGAAACCTGGCTACACCTTC.

This clone was detected once. The rearrangement uses TRBV29-1 and TRBJ2-5; 11 bases match TRBD1. The CDR3 totals 14 residues. Germline V gene data show CDR1 as SQVTM and CDR2 as ANQGSEA. Germline trimming cut 6 bases from V and 5 bases from J; bases unmatched to any gene: 8. CDR3 in amino acids: CSVPGTGGGETQYF. CDR3 nucleotide sequence: TGCAGCGTACCGGGGACAGGGGGAGGGGAGACCCAGTACTTC. Complete variable domain (other parts from reference TRBV29-1 and TRBJ2-5): SAVISQKPSRDICQRGTSLTIQCQVDSQVTMMFWYRQQPGQSLTLIATANQGSEATYESGFVIDKFPISRPNLTFSTLTVSNMSPEDSSIYLCSVPGTGGGETQYFGPGTRLLVL.

The chain combines TRBV5-1 with TRBJ2-7; 9 nucleotides agree with TRBD2. The CDR3 totals 14 residues. From germline, CDR1 is SGHRS and CDR2 YFSETQ. The trim removed 3 bases at V and 4 bases at J, leaving 5 bases unmatched. Here the CDR3 reads CASSSPGLAYEQYF. In DNA form, the CDR3 reads TGCGCCAGCAGCTCACCGGGACTAGCTTACGAGCAGTACTTC.

The chain is built from TRBV9 and TRBJ2-1, with no clear D. Germline V gives CDR1 SGDLS, CDR2 YYNGEE. V was pared by 3 bases and J by 8 bases, with 6 bases between. The CDR3 length is 11 residues. The CDR3 nucleotides read TGTGCCAGCAGCGCAGACTATGAGCAGTTCTTC. It translates to CASSADYEQFF. Full variable domain (rest looked up from reference TRBV9 and TRBJ2-1): DSGVTQTPKHLITATGQRVTLRCSPRSGDLSVYWYQQSLDQGLQFLIQYYNGEERAKGNILERFSAQQFPDLHSELNLSSLELGDSALYFCASSADYEQFFGPGTRLTVL.

In its sample, this clone was seen a few times. The V gene is TRBV6-5, the J gene TRBJ2-1, with D perhaps TRBD2 (5 bases). Germline lookup yields CDR1 MNHEY and CDR2 SVGAGI. Trimming took off 2 bases at V and 2 bases at J, with 10 bases between the two ends. This CDR3 is built from 15 residues. The CDR3 region is CASSYEGVPYNEQFF. CDR3 in DNA: TGTGCCAGCAGTTACGAGGGAGTCCCCTACAATGAGCAGTTCTTC.

This chain uses TRBV5-8 with TRBJ1-4; tentatively, D is TRBD1 (6 bases). Trimming left V 5 bases short and J 0 bases short, with 20 bases between. The germline CDR1 and CDR2 sequences are SGHTS and YDEGEE. The CDR3 has 18 residues. The DNA of the CDR3 is TGTGCCAGCAGGTCAGGGGCCATACCCGTTTCAACTAATGAAAAACTGTTTTTT. This translates into CASRSGAIPVSTNEKLFF.

Ten or more counts support this clone. The V call is TRBV4-1, the J call TRBJ2-1; no definite D call. The CDR3 runs 13 residues. Germline assignment: CDR1 MGHRA and CDR2 YSYEKL. V shed 3 bases and J shed 9 bases, with 12 bases lying between them. CDR3 bases: TGCGCCAGCAGCCAGAATCTAGGCTCTGAGCAGTTCTTC. It is translated as CASSQNLGSEQFF.

The V call is TRBV11-2, the J call TRBJ1-1; D is possibly TRBD1 (5 bases). The germline V and J ends were trimmed by 4 bases and 8 bases, with 14 bases remaining between them. Germline CDR1 reads SGHAT; CDR2 reads FQNNGV. The CDR3 contains 13 residues. CDR3 in amino acids: CASSSVGGREAFF. CDR3 DNA sequence: TGTGCCAGCAGCTCAGTTGGGGGGAGGGAAGCTTTCTTT.